Listed below are T cell receptor beta chains from one sample, sequenced in a study of CD8 T cells in ankylosing spondylitis. TCRdb itself ran the 5' RACE reads through MiXCR, one entry per CDR3 protein. The sample yields some 240,000 distinct CDR3 sequences, approximately 9% seen once. The sequenced sample was blood, either unsorted or a sorted T cell fraction (not recorded which). The receptors stem from a male donor with ankylosing spondylitis or in good health (not recorded which). CDR3s include the opening cysteine and the closing phenylalanine or tryptophan. D genes are given only for firm matches. Not all rows give a size; the values are once, few, many and, for expanded clones, a class.

clone_size | j_call | d_call | v_call | cdr3_aa | cdr3_nt
- | TRBJ2-7 | - | TRBV20-1 | CSARYRSSFEQYF | TGCAGTGCTAGATACCGAAGCTCCTTCGAGCAGTACTTC
many | TRBJ1-5 | - | TRBV20-1 | CSGTGQPQHF | TGCAGTGGCACAGGACAACCCCAGCATTTT
- | TRBJ2-7 | TRBD2 | TRBV6-2/TRBV6-3 | CASSYSRLAGDWSYEQYF | TGTGCCAGCAGTTACTCAAGGCTAGCGGGAGATTGGTCCTACGAGCAGTACTTC
many | TRBJ2-5 | - | TRBV6-5 | CASSWGRRWGQETQYF | TGTGCCAGCAGTTGGGGTAGGCGGTGGGGTCAAGAGACCCAGTACTTC
many | TRBJ2-3 | TRBD2 | TRBV7-9 | CASSLAERGSDTQYF | TGTGCCAGCAGCTTAGCCGAGCGGGGTTCAGATACGCAGTATTTT
many | TRBJ2-2 | - | TRBV5-1 | CASRVLGNTGELFF | TGCGCCAGCAGGGTGCTAGGTAACACCGGGGAGCTGTTTTTT
many | TRBJ2-1 | TRBD2 | TRBV18 | CASSPSPSGSSNEQFF | TGTGCCAGCTCACCATCTCCCAGCGGGAGTAGTAATGAGCAGTTCTTC
many | TRBJ2-5 | - | TRBV6-2/TRBV6-3 | CASSYPFSGGGRETQYF | TGTGCCAGCAGTTACCCTTTTTCCGGGGGAGGTCGGGAGACCCAGTACTTC
- | TRBJ2-4 | - | TRBV24-1 | CATIGTAKNIQYF | TGTGCCACCATCGGGACAGCCAAAAACATTCAGTACTTC
- | TRBJ2-6 | - | TRBV27 | CASSATLGANVLTF | TGTGCCAGCAGTGCCACCCTAGGGGCCAACGTCCTGACTTTC